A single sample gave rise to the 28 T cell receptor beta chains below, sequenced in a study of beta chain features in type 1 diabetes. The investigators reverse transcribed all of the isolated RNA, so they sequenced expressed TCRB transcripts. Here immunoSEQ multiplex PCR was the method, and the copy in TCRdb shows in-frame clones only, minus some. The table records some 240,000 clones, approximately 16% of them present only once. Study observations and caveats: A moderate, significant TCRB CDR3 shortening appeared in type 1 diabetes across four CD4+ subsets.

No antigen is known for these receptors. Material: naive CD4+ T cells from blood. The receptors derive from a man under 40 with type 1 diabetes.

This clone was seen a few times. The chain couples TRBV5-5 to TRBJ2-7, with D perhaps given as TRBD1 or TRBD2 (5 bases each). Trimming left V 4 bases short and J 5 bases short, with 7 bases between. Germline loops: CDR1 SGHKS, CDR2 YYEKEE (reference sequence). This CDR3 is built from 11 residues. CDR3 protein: CASSPGHEQYF. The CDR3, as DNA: TGTGCCAGCAGCCCGGGGCACGAGCAGTACTTC.

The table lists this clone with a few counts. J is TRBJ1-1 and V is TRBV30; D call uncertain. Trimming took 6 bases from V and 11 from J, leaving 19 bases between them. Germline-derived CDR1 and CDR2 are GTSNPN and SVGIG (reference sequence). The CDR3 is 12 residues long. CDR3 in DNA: TGTGCCTGCTTTTCGAAGTATAGTCAGGCTTTCTTT. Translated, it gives CACFSKYSQAFF.

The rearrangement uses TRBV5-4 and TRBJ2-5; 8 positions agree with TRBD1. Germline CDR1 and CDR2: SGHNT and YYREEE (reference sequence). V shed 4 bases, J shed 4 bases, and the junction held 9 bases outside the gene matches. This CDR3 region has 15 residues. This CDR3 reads CASSLKPTGVETQYF. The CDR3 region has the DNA TGTGCCAGCAGCCTGAAGCCGACAGGGGTAGAGACCCAGTACTTC. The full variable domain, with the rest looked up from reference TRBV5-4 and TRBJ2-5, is ETGVTQSPTHLIKTRGQQVTLRCSSQSGHNTVSWYQQALGQGPQFIFQYYREEENGRGNFPPRFSGLQFPNYSSELNVNALELDDSALYLCASSLKPTGVETQYFGPGTRLLVL.

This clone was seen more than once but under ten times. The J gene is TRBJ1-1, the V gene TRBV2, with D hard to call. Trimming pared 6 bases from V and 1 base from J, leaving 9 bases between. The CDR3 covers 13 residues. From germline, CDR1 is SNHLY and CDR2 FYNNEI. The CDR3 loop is CASRVEENTEAFF. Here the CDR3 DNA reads TGTGCCAGCAGGGTTGAGGAGAACACTGAAGCTTTCTTT.

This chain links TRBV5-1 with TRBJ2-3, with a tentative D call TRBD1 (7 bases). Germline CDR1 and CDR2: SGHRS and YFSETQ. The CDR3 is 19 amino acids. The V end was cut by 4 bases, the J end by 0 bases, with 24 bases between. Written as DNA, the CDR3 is TGCGCCAGCAGCCCCTCCCGGACAGGAAAGGGGACTAGCACAGATACGCAGTATTTT. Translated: CASSPSRTGKGTSTDTQYF.

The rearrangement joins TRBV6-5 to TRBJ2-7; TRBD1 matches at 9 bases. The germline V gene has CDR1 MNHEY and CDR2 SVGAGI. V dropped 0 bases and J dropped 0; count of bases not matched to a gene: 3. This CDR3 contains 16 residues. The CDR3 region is CASSYSGTGSSYEQYF. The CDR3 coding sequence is TGTGCCAGCAGTTACTCTGGGACAGGGAGCTCCTACGAGCAGTACTTC.

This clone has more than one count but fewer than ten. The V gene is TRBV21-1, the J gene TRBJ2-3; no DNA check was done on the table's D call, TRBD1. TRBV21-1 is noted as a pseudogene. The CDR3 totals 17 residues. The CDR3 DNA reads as TGTGCCAGCAGCAAAAGTTCGACAGGGATACCCGCCGGTACGCAGTATTTT. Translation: CASSKSSTGIPAGTQYF.

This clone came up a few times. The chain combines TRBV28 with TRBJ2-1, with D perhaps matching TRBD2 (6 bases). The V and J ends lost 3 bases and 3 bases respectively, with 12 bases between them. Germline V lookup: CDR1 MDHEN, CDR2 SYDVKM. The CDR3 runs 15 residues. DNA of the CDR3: TGTGCCAGCAGTTTGCCCAGCGGGCGCTACAATGAGCAGTTCTTC. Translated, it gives CASSLPSGRYNEQFF.

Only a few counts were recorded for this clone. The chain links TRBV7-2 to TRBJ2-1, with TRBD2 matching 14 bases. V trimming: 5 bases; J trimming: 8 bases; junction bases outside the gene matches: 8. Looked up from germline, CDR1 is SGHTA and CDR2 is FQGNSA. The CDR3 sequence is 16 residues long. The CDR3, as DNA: TGTGCCAGCAGCCTCTTGGGACTAGCGGGAGAAGATGAGCAGTTCTTC. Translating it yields CASSLLGLAGEDEQFF. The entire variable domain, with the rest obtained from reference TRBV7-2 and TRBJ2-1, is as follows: GAGVSQSPSNKVTEKGKDVELRCDPISGHTALYWYRQSLGQGLEFLIYFQGNSAPDKSGLPSDRFSAERTGGSVSTLTIQRTQQEDSAVYLCASSLLGLAGEDEQFFGPGTRLTVL.

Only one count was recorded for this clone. The CDR3 protein is CASGGWGDGSSYNEQFF. CDR3 nucleotide sequence: TGCGCCAGCGGGGGATGGGGCGACGGTAGCTCCTACAATGAGCAGTTCTTC. The chain employs TRBV23-1 and TRBJ2-1; D is possibly TRBD1 or TRBD2 (5 bases each). TRBV23-1 is an ORF for which the function is uncertain. The CDR3 covers 17 residues. The ends were cut back, 8 bases at V and 0 bases at J, with 20 bases in the middle.

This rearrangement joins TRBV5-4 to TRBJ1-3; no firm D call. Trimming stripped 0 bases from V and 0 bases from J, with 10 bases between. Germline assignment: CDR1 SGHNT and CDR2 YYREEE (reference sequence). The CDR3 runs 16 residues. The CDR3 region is CASSLGPSVSGNTIYF. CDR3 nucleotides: TGTGCCAGCAGCTTGGGTCCCAGCGTCTCTGGAAACACCATATATTTT.

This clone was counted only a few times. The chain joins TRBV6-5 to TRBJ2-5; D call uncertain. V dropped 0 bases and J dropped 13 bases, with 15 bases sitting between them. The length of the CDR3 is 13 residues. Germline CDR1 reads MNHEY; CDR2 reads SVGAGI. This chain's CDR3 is CASSYSVPGIRYF. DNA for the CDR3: TGTGCCAGCAGTTACTCCGTACCGGGCATTCGGTACTTC.

CDR3: CASSWTRHSYEQYF. Here the CDR3 DNA reads TGTGCCAGCAGTTGGACTAGACATTCCTACGAGCAGTACTTC. The V call is TRBV27, the J call TRBJ2-7, with TRBD2 matching over 7 bases. Germline V gene lookup returns CDR1 MNHEY and CDR2 SMNVEV (reference sequence). V lost 4 bases to trimming and J lost 1 base; unmatched junction nucleotides: 4. CDR3 length equals 14 residues.

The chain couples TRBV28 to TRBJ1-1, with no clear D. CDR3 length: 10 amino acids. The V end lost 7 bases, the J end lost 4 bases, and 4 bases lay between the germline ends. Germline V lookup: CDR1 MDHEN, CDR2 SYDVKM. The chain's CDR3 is CASKVTEAFF. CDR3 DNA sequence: TGTGCCAGCAAAGTCACTGAAGCTTTCTTT.

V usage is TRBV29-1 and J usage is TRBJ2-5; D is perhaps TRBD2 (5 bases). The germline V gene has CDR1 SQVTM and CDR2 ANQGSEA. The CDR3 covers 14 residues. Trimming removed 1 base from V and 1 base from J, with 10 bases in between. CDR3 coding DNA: TGCAGCGTTGAAGTGGGAGCAGTCCAAGAGACCCAGTACTTC. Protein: CSVEVGAVQETQYF.

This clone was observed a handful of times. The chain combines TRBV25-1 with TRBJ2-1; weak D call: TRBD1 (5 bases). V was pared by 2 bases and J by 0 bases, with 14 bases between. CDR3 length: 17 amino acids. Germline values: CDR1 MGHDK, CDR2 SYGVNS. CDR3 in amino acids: CASSEDSLSSSYNEQFF. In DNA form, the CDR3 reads TGTGCCAGCAGTGAAGACAGTCTTAGCAGCTCCTACAATGAGCAGTTCTTC.

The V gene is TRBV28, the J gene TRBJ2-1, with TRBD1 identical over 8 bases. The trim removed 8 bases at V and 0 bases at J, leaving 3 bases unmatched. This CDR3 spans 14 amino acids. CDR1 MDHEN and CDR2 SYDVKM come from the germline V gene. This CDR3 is CASWDRSSYNEQFF. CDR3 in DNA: TGTGCCAGCTGGGACAGGAGCTCCTACAATGAGCAGTTCTTC.

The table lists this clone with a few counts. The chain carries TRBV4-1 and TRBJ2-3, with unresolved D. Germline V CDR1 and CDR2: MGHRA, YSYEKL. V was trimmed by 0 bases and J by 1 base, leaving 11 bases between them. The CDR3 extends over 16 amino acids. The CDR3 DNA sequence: TGCGCCAGCAGCCAAGAAGTCGACGTCGGCACAGATACGCAGTATTTT. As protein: CASSQEVDVGTDTQYF.

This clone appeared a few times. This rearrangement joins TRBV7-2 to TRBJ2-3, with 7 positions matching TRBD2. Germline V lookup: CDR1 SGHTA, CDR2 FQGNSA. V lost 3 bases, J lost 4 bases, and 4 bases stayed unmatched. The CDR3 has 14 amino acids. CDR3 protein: CASSLAGVPDTQYF. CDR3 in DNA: TGTGCCAGCAGCTTGGCGGGAGTCCCAGATACGCAGTATTTT.

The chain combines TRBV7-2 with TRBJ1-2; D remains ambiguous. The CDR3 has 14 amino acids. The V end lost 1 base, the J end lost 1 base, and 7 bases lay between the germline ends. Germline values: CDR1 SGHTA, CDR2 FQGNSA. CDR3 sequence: CASSLVGHNYGYTF. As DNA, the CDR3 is TGTGCCAGCAGCTTAGTCGGTCATAACTATGGCTACACCTTC.

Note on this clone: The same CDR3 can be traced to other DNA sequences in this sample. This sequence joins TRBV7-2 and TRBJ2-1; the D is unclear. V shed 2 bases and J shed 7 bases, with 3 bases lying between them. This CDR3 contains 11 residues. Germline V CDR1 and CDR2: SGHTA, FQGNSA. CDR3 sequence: CASSLQNEQFF. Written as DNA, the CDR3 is TGTGCCAGCAGCTTACAGAATGAGCAGTTCTTC.

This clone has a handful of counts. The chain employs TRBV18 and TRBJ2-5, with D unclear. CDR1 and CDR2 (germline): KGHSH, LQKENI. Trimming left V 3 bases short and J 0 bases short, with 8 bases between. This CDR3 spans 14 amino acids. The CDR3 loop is CASSPTQYQETQYF. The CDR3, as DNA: TGTGCCAGCTCACCGACACAGTACCAAGAGACCCAGTACTTC.

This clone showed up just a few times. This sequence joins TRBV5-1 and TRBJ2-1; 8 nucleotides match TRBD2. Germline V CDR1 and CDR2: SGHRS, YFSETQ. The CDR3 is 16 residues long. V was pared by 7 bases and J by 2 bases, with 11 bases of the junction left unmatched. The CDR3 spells CASRRAGVVPYNEQFF. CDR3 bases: TGCGCCAGCCGTCGAGCGGGAGTAGTCCCCTACAATGAGCAGTTCTTC. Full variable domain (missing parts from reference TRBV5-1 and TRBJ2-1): KAGVTQTPRYLIKTRGQQVTLSCSPISGHRSVSWYQQTPGQGLQFLFEYFSETQRNKGNFPGRFSGRQFSNSRSEMNVSTLELGDSALYLCASRRAGVVPYNEQFFGPGTRLTVL.

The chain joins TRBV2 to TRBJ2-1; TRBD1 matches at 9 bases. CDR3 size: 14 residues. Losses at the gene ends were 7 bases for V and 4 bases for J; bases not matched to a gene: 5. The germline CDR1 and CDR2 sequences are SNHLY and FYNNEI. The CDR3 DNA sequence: TGTGCCAGCACCCGGGACAGGGAGTACAATGAGCAGTTCTTC. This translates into CASTRDREYNEQFF.

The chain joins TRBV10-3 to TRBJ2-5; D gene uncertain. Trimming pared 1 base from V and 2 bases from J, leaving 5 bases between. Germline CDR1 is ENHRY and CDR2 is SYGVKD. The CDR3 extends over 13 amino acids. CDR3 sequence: CAISELEQETQYF. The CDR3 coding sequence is TGTGCCATCAGTGAGTTAGAACAAGAGACCCAGTACTTC.

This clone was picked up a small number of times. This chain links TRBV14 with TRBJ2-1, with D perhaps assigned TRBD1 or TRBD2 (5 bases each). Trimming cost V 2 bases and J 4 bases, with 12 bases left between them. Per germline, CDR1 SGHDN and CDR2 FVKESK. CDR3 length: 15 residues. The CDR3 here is CASSQRRDLYNEQFF. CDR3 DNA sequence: TGTGCCAGCAGCCAAAGACGGGACCTATACAATGAGCAGTTCTTC.

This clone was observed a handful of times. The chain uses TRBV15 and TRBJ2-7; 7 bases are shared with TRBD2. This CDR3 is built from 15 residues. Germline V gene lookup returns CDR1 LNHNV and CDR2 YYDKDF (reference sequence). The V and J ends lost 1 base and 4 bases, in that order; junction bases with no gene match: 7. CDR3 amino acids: CATSRATSDQYEQYF. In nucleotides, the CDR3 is TGTGCCACCAGCAGAGCCACTAGCGACCAATACGAGCAGTACTTC.

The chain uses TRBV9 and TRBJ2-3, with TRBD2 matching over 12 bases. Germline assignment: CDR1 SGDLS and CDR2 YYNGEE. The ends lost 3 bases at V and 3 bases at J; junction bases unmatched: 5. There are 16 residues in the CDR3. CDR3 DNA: TGTGCCAGCAGCGCCCGACTAGCGGGAGCGACAGATACGCAGTATTTT. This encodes CASSARLAGATDTQYF.